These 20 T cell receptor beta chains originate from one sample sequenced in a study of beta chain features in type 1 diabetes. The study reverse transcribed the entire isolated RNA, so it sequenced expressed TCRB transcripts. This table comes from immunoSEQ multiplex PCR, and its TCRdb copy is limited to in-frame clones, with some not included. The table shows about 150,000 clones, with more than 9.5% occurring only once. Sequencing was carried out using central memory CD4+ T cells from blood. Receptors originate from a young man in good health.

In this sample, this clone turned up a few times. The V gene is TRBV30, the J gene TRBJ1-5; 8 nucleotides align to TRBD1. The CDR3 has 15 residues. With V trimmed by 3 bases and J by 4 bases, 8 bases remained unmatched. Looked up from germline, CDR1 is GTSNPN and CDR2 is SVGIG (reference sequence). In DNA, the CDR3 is TGTGCCTGGAGCGTTGACAGGGGCCATAATCAGCCCCAGCATTTT. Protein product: CAWSVDRGHNQPQHF.

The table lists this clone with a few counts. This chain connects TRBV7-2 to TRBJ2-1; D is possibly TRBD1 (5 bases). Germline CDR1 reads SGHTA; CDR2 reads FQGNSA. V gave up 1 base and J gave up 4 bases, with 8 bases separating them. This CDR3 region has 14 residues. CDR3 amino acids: CASSLDRSYNEQFF. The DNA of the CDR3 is TGTGCCAGCAGCTTAGACAGGTCTTACAATGAGCAGTTCTTC.

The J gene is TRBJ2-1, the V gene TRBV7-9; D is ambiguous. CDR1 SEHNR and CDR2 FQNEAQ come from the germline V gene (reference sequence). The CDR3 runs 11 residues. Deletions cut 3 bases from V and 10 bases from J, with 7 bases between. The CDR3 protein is CASSFELEQFF. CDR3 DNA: TGTGCCAGCAGCTTCGAGTTAGAGCAGTTCTTC.

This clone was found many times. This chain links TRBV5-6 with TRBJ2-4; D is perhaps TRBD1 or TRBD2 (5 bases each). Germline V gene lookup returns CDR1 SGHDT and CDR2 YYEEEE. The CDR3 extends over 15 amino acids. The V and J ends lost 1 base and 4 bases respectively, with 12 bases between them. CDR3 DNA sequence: TGTGCCAGCAGCTTGCTGGGGGAGCGGAAAAACATTCAGTACTTC. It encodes CASSLLGERKNIQYF.

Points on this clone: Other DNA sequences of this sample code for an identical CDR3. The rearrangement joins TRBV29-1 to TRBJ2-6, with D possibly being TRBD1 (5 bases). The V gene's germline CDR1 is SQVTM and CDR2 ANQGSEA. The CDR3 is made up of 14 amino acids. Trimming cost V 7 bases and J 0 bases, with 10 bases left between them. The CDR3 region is CSGAQGSGANVLTF. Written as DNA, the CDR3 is TGCAGCGGGGCGCAGGGCTCTGGGGCCAACGTCCTGACTTTC. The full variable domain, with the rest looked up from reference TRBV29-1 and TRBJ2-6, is SAVISQKPSRDICQRGTSLTIQCQVDSQVTMMFWYRQQPGQSLTLIATANQGSEATYESGFVIDKFPISRPNLTFSTLTVSNMSPEDSSIYLCSGAQGSGANVLTFGAGSRLTVL.

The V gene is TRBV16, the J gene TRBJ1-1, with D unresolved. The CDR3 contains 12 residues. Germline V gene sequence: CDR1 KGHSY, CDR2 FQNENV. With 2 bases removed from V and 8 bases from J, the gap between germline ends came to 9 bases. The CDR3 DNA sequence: TGTGCCAGCAGCCAAGATCGGGCGGAAGCTTTCTTT. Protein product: CASSQDRAEAFF.

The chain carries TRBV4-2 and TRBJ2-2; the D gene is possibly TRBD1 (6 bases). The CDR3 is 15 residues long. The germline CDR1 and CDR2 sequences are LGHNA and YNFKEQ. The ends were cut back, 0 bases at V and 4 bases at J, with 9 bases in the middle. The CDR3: CASSQENRATGELFF. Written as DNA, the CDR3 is TGTGCCAGCAGCCAAGAGAACAGGGCCACCGGGGAGCTGTTTTTT.

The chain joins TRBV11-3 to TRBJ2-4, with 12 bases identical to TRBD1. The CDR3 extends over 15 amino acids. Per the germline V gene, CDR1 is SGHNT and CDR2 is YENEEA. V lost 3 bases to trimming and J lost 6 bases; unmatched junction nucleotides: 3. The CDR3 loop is CASSLGQGARNIQYF. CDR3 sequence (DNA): TGTGCCAGCAGCTTGGGACAGGGGGCACGAAACATTCAGTACTTC.

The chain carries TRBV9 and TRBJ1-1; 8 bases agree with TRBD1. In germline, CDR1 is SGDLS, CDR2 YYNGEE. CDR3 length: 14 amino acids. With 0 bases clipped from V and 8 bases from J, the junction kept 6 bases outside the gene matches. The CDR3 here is CASSVEGQALEAFF. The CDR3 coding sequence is TGTGCCAGCAGCGTAGAGGGACAGGCCCTCGAAGCTTTCTTT.

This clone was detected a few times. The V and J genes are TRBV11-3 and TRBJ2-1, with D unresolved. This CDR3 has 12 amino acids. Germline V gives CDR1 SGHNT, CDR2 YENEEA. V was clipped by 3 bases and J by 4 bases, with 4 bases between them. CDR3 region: CASSLGYNEQFF. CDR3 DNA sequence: TGTGCCAGCAGCTTGGGGTACAATGAGCAGTTCTTC.

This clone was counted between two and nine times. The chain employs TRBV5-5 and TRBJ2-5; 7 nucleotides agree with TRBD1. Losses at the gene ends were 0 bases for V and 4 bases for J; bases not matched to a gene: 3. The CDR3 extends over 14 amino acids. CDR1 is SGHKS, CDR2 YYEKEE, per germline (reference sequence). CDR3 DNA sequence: TGTGCCAGCAGCTTGGGGACAGGCGTAGAGACCCAGTACTTC. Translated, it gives CASSLGTGVETQYF. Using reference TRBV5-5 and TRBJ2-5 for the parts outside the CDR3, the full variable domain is DAGVTQSPTHLIKTRGQQVTLRCSPISGHKSVSWYQQVLGQGPQFIFQYYEKEERGRGNFPDRFSARQFPNYSSELNVNALLLGDSALYLCASSLGTGVETQYFGPGTRLLVL.

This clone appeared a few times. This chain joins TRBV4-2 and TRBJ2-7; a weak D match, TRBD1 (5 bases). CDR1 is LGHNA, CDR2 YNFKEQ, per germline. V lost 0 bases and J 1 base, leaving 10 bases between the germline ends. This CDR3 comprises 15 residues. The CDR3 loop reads CASSQDGQGSYEQYF. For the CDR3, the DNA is TGTGCCAGCAGCCAAGATGGTCAGGGTTCCTACGAGCAGTACTTC.

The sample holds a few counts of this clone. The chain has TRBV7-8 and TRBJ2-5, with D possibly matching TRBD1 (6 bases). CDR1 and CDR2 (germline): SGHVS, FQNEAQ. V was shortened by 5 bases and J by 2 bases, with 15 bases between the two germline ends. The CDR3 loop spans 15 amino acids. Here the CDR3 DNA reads TGTGCCAGCAGCGGCCCGGGGCAGGGGCAAGAGACCCAGTACTTC. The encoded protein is CASSGPGQGQETQYF. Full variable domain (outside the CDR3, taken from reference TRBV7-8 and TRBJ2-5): GAGVSQSPRYKVAKRGQDVALRCDPISGHVSLFWYQQALGQGPEFLTYFQNEAQLDKSGLPSDRFFAERPEGSVSTLKIQRTQQEDSAVYLCASSGPGQGQETQYFGPGTRLLVL.

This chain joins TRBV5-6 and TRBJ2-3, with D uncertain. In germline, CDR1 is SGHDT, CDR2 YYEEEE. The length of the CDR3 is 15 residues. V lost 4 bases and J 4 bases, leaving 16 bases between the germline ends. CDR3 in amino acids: CASSRQLNRADTQYF. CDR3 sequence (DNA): TGTGCCAGCAGCCGTCAGTTAAATCGGGCAGATACGCAGTATTTT.

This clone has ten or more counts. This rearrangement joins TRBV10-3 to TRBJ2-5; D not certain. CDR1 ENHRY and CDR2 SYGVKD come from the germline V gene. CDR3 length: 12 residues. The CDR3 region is CVSGHGRETQYF. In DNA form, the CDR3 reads TGTGTCTCGGGCCACGGAAGGGAGACCCAGTACTTC.

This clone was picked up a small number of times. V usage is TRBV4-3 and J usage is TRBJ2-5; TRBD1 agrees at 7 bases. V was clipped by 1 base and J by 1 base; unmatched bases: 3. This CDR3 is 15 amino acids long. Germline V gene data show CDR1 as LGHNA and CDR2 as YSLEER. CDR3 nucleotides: TGCGCCAGCAGCCAAGCTCGACAGGGCCAAGAGACCCAGTACTTC. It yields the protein CASSQARQGQETQYF.

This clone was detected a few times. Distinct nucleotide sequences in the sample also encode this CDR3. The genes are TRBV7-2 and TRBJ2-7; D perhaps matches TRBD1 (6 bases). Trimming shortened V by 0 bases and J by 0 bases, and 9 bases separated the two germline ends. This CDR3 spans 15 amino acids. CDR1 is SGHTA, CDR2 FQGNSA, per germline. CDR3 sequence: CASSLAQGPSYEQYF. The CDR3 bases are TGTGCCAGCAGCTTAGCACAGGGTCCCTCCTACGAGCAGTACTTC.

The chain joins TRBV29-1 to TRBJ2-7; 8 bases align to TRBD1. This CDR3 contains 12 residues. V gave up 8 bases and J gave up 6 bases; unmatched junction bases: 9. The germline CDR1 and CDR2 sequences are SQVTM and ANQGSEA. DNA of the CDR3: TGCAGCTTCGGACAGGGACGCGGCGAGCAGTACTTC. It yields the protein CSFGQGRGEQYF.

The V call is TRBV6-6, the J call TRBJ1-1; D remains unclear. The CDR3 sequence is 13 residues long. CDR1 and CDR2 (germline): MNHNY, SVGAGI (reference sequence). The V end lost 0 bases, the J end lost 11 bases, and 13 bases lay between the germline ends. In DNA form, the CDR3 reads TGTGCCAGCAGTTACTCGGGGTACCGCGGCGCTTTCTTT. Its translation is CASSYSGYRGAFF.

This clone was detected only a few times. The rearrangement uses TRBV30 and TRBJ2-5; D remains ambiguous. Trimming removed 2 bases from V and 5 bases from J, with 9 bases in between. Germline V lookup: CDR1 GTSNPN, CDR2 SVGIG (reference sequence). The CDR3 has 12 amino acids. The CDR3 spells CAWSLRPETQYF. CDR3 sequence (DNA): TGTGCCTGGAGTTTGCGCCCGGAGACCCAGTACTTC. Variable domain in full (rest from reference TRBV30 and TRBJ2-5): SQTIHQWPATLVQPVGSPLSLECTVEGTSNPNLYWYRQAAGRGLQLLFYSVGIGQISSEVPQNLSASRPQDRQFILSSKKLLLSDSGFYLCAWSLRPETQYFGPGTRLLVL.